This entry concerns a single T cell receptor (beta chain). Its matching antigen is unknown. This sample was included in a study of neoadjuvant anti-PD-1 for oral cavity cancer. Study-wide results and limits: Treg/Th17 ratio rose with pretreatment blood and fell with post-treatment tumor TCRbeta clonality.

The repertoire was sequenced with immunoSEQ multiplex PCR; TCRdb's copy has only in-frame clones and lacks some. This sample yields roughly 34,000 clones, of which more than 75% are seen a single time; about 3.7% belongs to the top ten. Patients were newly diagnosed with stage II-IVA oral cavity squamous cell carcinoma without prior systemic or radiation treatment. Analysis of PBMCs was direct, with no culture step. The length of the CDR3 is 14 residues. CDR1 is KGHSH and CDR2 is LQKENI in the germline V gene. The V segment lost 3 bases and the J segment 6 bases; nucleotides outside the gene matches: 3.

Sequencing used PBMCs, obtained before nivolumab (anti-PD-1) treatment. V gene TRBV18 combines with J gene TRBJ1-3; 9 nucleotides agree with TRBD1. The TCR sequence derives from a person between 40 and 85 years old with oral cavity squamous cell carcinoma. Here the CDR3 DNA reads TGTGCCAGCTCACCCGGGACAGGGTCAAACACCATATATTTT. Its translation is CASSPGTGSNTIYF.